A selection of T cell receptor beta chains follows, all from one sample in a study of technical replicates of blood from several donors. Libraries were prepared by immunoSEQ multiplex PCR; TCRdb keeps only in-frame clonotypes and omits some of them. Of approximately 81,000 clones listed, 96% were seen once; the top ten hold around 0.35%. The sample was T cells isolated from PBMCs. The receptors derive from a human donor in good health. Each CDR3 is given with its conserved first and last residue. A D gene is named only where the DNA matches it firmly. Expanded clones get a size class; other rows say once, few or many, or leave the size out.

14	TRBV2	TRBJ2-7	.	.	TGTGCCAGCTATACGACTAGTAGAATTTACGAGCAGTACTTC	CASYTTSRIYEQYF
13	TRBV28	TRBJ1-3	.	few	TGTGCCAGCAGTAAGTCAGGGAGAAACACCATATATTTT	CASSKSGRNTIYF
12	TRBV10-3	TRBJ1-2	.	.	TGTGCCATCAGTGAGGGGCCGAGCGGCTACACCTTC	CAISEGPSGYTF
13	TRBV5-6	TRBJ2-1	TRBD2	.	TGTGCCAGCAGCTGGACTAGCAACAATGAGCAGTTCTTC	CASSWTSNNEQFF
13	TRBV27	TRBJ1-1	.	.	TGTGCCGCCAGTCTGGGGAGGAATACTGAAGCTTTCTTT	CAASLGRNTEAFF
14	TRBV5-1	TRBJ2-7	TRBD2	.	TGCGCCAGCAGCGCAGCGGGAGGCTCCTACGAGCAGTACTTC	CASSAAGGSYEQYF
16	TRBV2	TRBJ1-1	TRBD1	.	TGTGCCAGCGGGCAGGACAGGGAGAGGACCGGGGCTGAAGCTTTCTTT	CASGQDRERTGAEAFF
15	TRBV7-2	TRBJ2-1	.	.	TGTGCCAGCAGCTTAGGGCTAGCTATGGTAAATGAGCAGTTCTTC	CASSLGLAMVNEQFF
15	TRBV2	TRBJ2-5	TRBD2	.	TGTGCCAGCAGTTGGTTGACTAGCGGGAATGAGACCCAGTACTTC	CASSWLTSGNETQYF
14	TRBV5-4	TRBJ1-1	.	.	TGTGCCAGCAGCTTCATGGGGGGGAACACTGAAGCTTTCTTT	CASSFMGGNTEAFF
17	TRBV7-9	TRBJ1-2	.	once	TGTGCCAGCAGCTTAGTAACAGGGAGTCCACCATACTATGGCTACACCTTC	CASSLVTGSPPYYGYTF
14	TRBV6-4	TRBJ2-1	TRBD2	.	TGTGCCAGCAGTGGGGGACTAGCGGGAGATGAGCAGTTCTTC	CASSGGLAGDEQFF
14	TRBV28	TRBJ1-1	.	once	TGTGCCAGCAGGAGCGGGACACTGAACACTGAAGCTTTCTTT	CASRSGTLNTEAFF
12	TRBV9	TRBJ1-2	.	.	TGTGCCAGCAGCGTAGGCGAGTGGGGCTACACCTTC	CASSVGEWGYTF
14	TRBV7-9	TRBJ1-4	TRBD1	.	TGTGCCAGCAGCTCGCAGGGGGCTAATGAAAAACTGTTTTTT	CASSSQGANEKLFF
16	TRBV11-2	TRBJ2-7	.	.	TGTGCCAGCAGCTTAGCCAGGGGCGCGGACTCCTACGAGCAGTACTTC	CASSLARGADSYEQYF
15	TRBV4-1	TRBJ1-5	.	.	TGCGCCAGCAGCCAAGACGGTCTGAGCAATCAGCCCCAGCATTTT	CASSQDGLSNQPQHF